Presented here are 19 T cell receptor beta chains from one specimen sequenced in a study of T cells in Graves' hyperthyroidism and ophthalmopathy. The investigators amplified TCR beta CDR3 regions from RNA transcripts. The HTBI primer set served for first-round RT-PCR of the TCR CDR3. TCRdb re-called the multiplex PCR reads with MiXCR, one entry per CDR3 protein. Seen here are around 250,000 distinct CDR3 sequences, less than 15% observed once, and the top ten hold 10% to 15%. Sequencing used blood. The receptors were gathered from a woman in her thirties or forties with Graves' hyperthyroidism that later progressed to Graves' ophthalmopathy.

This rearrangement joins TRBV2 to TRBJ2-1, with 12 bases that match TRBD2. CDR3 length equals 18 residues. The germline V gene encodes CDR1 SNHLY and CDR2 FYNNEI. V lost 3 bases to trimming and J lost 0 bases; unmatched junction nucleotides: 6. For the CDR3, the DNA is TGTGCCAGCAGTGAGGGGGCTAGCGGGAGGGCCTCCTACAATGAGCAGTTCTTC. Encoded protein: CASSEGASGRASYNEQFF.

This clonotype has a count of ten or more. V gene TRBV2 combines with J gene TRBJ2-1, with TRBD2 identical over 10 bases. V gave up 1 base and J gave up 0 bases; unmatched junction bases: 9. Germline CDR1 and CDR2: SNHLY and FYNNEI. CDR3 size: 19 residues. The CDR3 nucleotides read TGTGCCAGCAGTGAAGACGAACTAGCGGGGCTGAGCTCCTACAATGAGCAGTTCTTC. Encoded protein: CASSEDELAGLSSYNEQFF. Full variable domain (remainder filled in from reference TRBV2 and TRBJ2-1): EPEVTQTPSHQVTQMGQEVILRCVPISNHLYFYWYRQILGQKVEFLVSFYNNEISEKSEIFDDQFSVERPDGSNFTLKIRSTKLEDSAMYFCASSEDELAGLSSYNEQFFGPGTRLTVL.

This clonotype occurred a few times. The chain joins TRBV4-1 to TRBJ2-3; possibly TRBD2 for D (6 bases). The length of the CDR3 is 17 residues. Trimming shortened V by 1 base and J by 0 bases, and 14 bases separated the two germline ends. Germline CDR1 and CDR2: MGHRA and YSYEKL. This chain's CDR3 is CASSQASAGTSTDTQYF. The DNA for the CDR3 is TGCGCCAGCAGCCAAGCTTCGGCGGGAACTAGCACAGATACGCAGTATTTT.

This clonotype was detected many times. This rearrangement joins TRBV12-3 or TRBV12-4 to TRBJ2-1; D is unresolved. This CDR3 contains 11 residues. Trimming shortened V by 5 bases and J by 8 bases, and 7 bases separated the two germline ends. The CDR3 reads CASSPSHEQFF. The CDR3 DNA sequence: TGTGCCAGCAGTCCCTCCCATGAGCAGTTCTTC.

There are many counts of this clonotype. The CDR3 sequence is CASSQEPTGAPYEQYF. Here the CDR3 DNA reads TGCGCCAGCAGCCAAGAACCGACAGGGGCTCCCTACGAGCAGTACTTC. The chain combines TRBV5-1 with TRBJ2-7, with 8 bases identical to TRBD1. The trim removed 4 bases at V and 2 bases at J, leaving 11 bases unmatched. Germline assignment: CDR1 SGHRS and CDR2 YFSETQ. The CDR3 is made up of 16 amino acids.

This clonotype was counted at least ten times. This chain uses TRBV7-8 with TRBJ1-1, with D unclear. The ends were cut back, 1 base at V and 4 bases at J, with 7 bases in the middle. Germline V gene data show CDR1 as SGHVS and CDR2 as FQNEAQ. The CDR3 is 13 amino acids. This chain's CDR3 is CASSLGHSTEAFF. The CDR3 nucleotides read TGTGCCAGCAGCTTAGGACACTCCACTGAAGCTTTCTTT.

This clonotype appeared once. The chain uses TRBV6-4 and TRBJ2-2; D is possibly TRBD1 (5 bases). The CDR3 is 14 amino acids. V was pared by 8 bases and J by 0 bases, with 10 bases between. The germline CDR1 and CDR2 sequences are MRHNA and SNTAGT. The CDR3 is CASRGHSNTGELFF. As DNA, the CDR3 is TGTGCCAGCCGCGGACACTCGAACACCGGGGAGCTGTTTTTT.

At least ten counts were recorded for this clonotype. The V and J genes are TRBV10-2 and TRBJ2-7; D is uncertain. The V gene lost 7 bases and the J gene lost 4 bases, with 14 bases spanning the gap. The length of the CDR3 is 13 residues. Germline V gene sequence: CDR1 WSHSY, CDR2 SAAADI. The CDR3 coding sequence is TGCGCCAGCATAACCTCCCCCGGGTACGAGCAGTACTTC. Residues: CASITSPGYEQYF.

This clonotype was seen a handful of times. This sequence joins TRBV5-5 and TRBJ2-1; D might be TRBD1 or TRBD2, each matching 5 bases. V lost 4 bases to trimming and J lost 3 bases, with 20 bases between them. The CDR3 spans 17 residues. CDR1 SGHKS and CDR2 YYEKEE come from the germline V gene (reference sequence). The CDR3 loop reads CASSPRLGESFYNEQFF. The DNA for the CDR3 is TGTGCCAGCAGCCCCCGGTTGGGGGAGAGTTTCTACAATGAGCAGTTCTTC.

This clonotype was detected many times. The chain carries TRBV6-1 and TRBJ2-7, with 10 bases matching TRBD1. The CDR3 has 16 amino acids. J lost 1 base, V lost 6 bases, and 9 bases had no gene match. Germline CDR1 reads MNHNS; CDR2 reads SASEGT. CDR3 nucleotide sequence: TGTGCCAGCAGCCATAAACCGGGACAGGGGTCCTACGAGCAGTACTTC. Translation: CASSHKPGQGSYEQYF.

This clonotype has a count of ten or more. The chain recombines TRBV7-8 with TRBJ2-3, with TRBD2 identical over 15 bases. With V trimmed by 5 bases and J by 1 base, 7 bases remained unmatched. CDR1 and CDR2 (germline): SGHVS, FQNEAQ. The CDR3 is 18 amino acids. DNA of the CDR3: TGTGCCAGCAGCCGGACTAGCGGGAGGGGGTTTGGCACAGATACGCAGTATTTT. Translated: CASSRTSGRGFGTDTQYF. Variable domain in full (rest from reference TRBV7-8 and TRBJ2-3): GAGVSQSPRYKVAKRGQDVALRCDPISGHVSLFWYQQALGQGPEFLTYFQNEAQLDKSGLPSDRFFAERPEGSVSTLKIQRTQQEDSAVYLCASSRTSGRGFGTDTQYFGPGTRLTVL.

V gene TRBV5-4 combines with J gene TRBJ1-1, with D perhaps matching TRBD1 (5 bases). The CDR3 sequence is 13 residues long. Trimming removed 4 bases at V and 2 bases at J, with 9 bases between. Looked up from germline, CDR1 is SGHNT and CDR2 is YYREEE (reference sequence). The CDR3 spells CASSVDSNTEAFF. The DNA of the CDR3 is TGTGCCAGCAGCGTCGACAGTAACACTGAAGCTTTCTTT.

The CDR3 DNA follows: TGTGCCAGCTCACTTCCGAAAAGGAGACAGGGGGCCGGCGGCTACACCTTC. The encoded protein is CASSLPKRRQGAGGYTF. This rearrangement joins TRBV18 to TRBJ1-2; 10 bases agree with TRBD1. CDR1 and CDR2 from the germline V gene are KGHSH and LQKENI. V gave up 4 bases and J gave up 8 bases; unmatched junction bases: 16. The CDR3 is 17 residues long.

This chain connects TRBV28 to TRBJ1-6, with D unresolved. Per the germline V gene, CDR1 is MDHEN and CDR2 is SYDVKM. The CDR3 has 16 amino acids. V lost 2 bases to trimming and J lost 5 bases, with 13 bases between them. The CDR3 spells CASSLTSAPNNSPLHF. The DNA for the CDR3 is TGTGCCAGCAGTTTAACCTCGGCACCTAATAATTCACCCCTCCACTTT.

The V and J genes are TRBV6-1 and TRBJ1-2; D call uncertain. V lost 6 bases to trimming and J lost 5 bases, with 13 bases between them. The germline CDR1 and CDR2 sequences are MNHNS and SASEGT. The CDR3 is 13 amino acids. This CDR3 is CASSRNPFYGYTF. Here the CDR3 DNA reads TGTGCCAGCAGCCGAAACCCCTTTTATGGCTACACCTTC.

On this clonotype itself: Being one base from a much bigger clone, this may be a read error. V gene TRBV20-1 combines with J gene TRBJ2-1; 11 nucleotides match TRBD2. This CDR3 region has 14 residues. Germline V CDR1 and CDR2: DFQATT, SNEGSKA (reference sequence). Losses at the gene ends were 3 bases for V and 5 bases for J; bases not matched to a gene: 3. The CDR3 here is CSARGLADHNEQFF. CDR3 nucleotides: TGCAGTGCTAGGGGACTAGCGGACCACAATGAGCAGTTCTTC.

Many counts were recorded for this clonotype. The gene calls are TRBV19 and TRBJ1-1, with TRBD1 as a possible D gene (5 bases). The CDR3 is 12 amino acids. Germline CDR1 is LNHDA and CDR2 is SQIVND (reference sequence). The V end was cut by 7 bases, the J end by 4 bases, with 10 bases between. CDR3: CASKRGSTEAFF. CDR3 in DNA: TGTGCCAGTAAACGGGGGAGCACTGAAGCTTTCTTT.

Here the CDR3 DNA reads TGTGCCAGCAGCCCAGGGTTGAGGGGCAATGAGCAGTTCTTC. Translation: CASSPGLRGNEQFF. The chain is built from TRBV7-2 and TRBJ2-1; the D call may be TRBD1 or TRBD2 (5 bases each). Trimming removed 5 bases from V and 6 bases from J, with 14 bases in between. The V gene's germline CDR1 is SGHTA and CDR2 FQGNSA. This CDR3 is 14 amino acids long.

The sample holds many counts of this clonotype. V is TRBV27 and J is TRBJ2-5, with D possibly matching TRBD2 (6 bases). Germline CDR1 reads MNHEY; CDR2 reads SMNVEV (reference sequence). The CDR3 runs 17 residues. Trimming took off 1 base at V and 3 bases at J, with 18 bases between the two ends. The CDR3 DNA reads as TGTGCCAGCAGTTTATTGAACGGGAGCTCTACAAAAGAGACCCAGTACTTC. It translates to CASSLLNGSSTKETQYF.